The 18 T cell receptor beta chains presented below share a single source sample, sequenced in a study of long-term antiretroviral therapy in people with HIV. The assay used was immunoSEQ (version v3.0), run at survey level. Repertoires were generated with immunoSEQ multiplex PCR, while TCRdb's copy carries only in-frame clones and drops some. The top ten clones hold under 10% of a sample with about 25,000 clones, 85% to 95% of them seen once. The sequencing used unsorted PBMCs, collected 7.6 years after starting antiretroviral therapy. These receptor sequences come from a woman between 40 and 50 years old with HIV.

J is TRBJ2-7 and V is TRBV4-3; D gene uncertain. Germline V CDR1 and CDR2: LGHNA, YSLEER. V shed 3 bases and J shed 3 bases, with 15 bases lying between them. This CDR3 has 15 amino acids. The CDR3 nucleotides are TGCGCCAGCAGCCAGACCTATACAGCTGACTACGAGCAGTACTTC. Protein sequence: CASSQTYTADYEQYF.

The chain employs TRBV19 and TRBJ1-6; D call uncertain. This CDR3 is built from 14 residues. The germline V gene encodes CDR1 LNHDA and CDR2 SQIVND (reference sequence). V gave up 4 bases and J gave up 7 bases, with 11 bases separating them. The CDR3 DNA sequence: TGTGCCAGTAGTACTCGCGACCTCAATTCACCCCTCCACTTT. Translation gives CASSTRDLNSPLHF.

This rearrangement joins TRBV19 to TRBJ1-5, with a possible D match to TRBD1 (5 bases). From germline, CDR1 is LNHDA and CDR2 SQIVND (reference sequence). The CDR3 loop spans 11 amino acids. With 11 bases removed from V and 5 bases from J, the gap between germline ends came to 10 bases. The CDR3 loop is CAGGIDQPQHF. The CDR3 DNA sequence: TGTGCCGGGGGGATCGATCAGCCCCAGCATTTT. The complete variable domain, with remaining parts taken from reference TRBV19 and TRBJ1-5, reads DGGITQSPKYLFRKEGQNVTLSCEQNLNHDAMYWYRQDPGQGLRLIYYSQIVNDFQKGDIAEGYSVSREKKESFPLTVTSAQKNPTAFYLCAGGIDQPQHFGDGTRLSIL.

This chain uses TRBV5-8 with TRBJ1-2; D unresolved. Per germline, CDR1 SGHTS and CDR2 YDEGEE. Between the trimmed V and J ends, which lost 1 base and 0 bases, there was a span of 7 bases. This CDR3 spans 14 amino acids. The CDR3 region is CASSLYRSNYGYTF. DNA of the CDR3: TGTGCCAGCAGCTTGTACCGATCTAACTATGGCTACACCTTC. Full variable domain (outside the CDR3, taken from reference TRBV5-8 and TRBJ1-2): EAGVTQSPTHLIKTRGQQATLRCSPISGHTSVYWYQQALGLGLQFLLWYDEGEERNRGNFPPRFSGRQFPNYSSELNVNALELEDSALYLCASSLYRSNYGYTFGSGTRLTVV.

The V and J genes are TRBV19 and TRBJ1-2, with D possibly matching TRBD1 (5 bases). The length of the CDR3 is 11 residues. Trimming removed 5 bases from V and 6 bases from J, with 7 bases in between. The germline V gene has CDR1 LNHDA and CDR2 SQIVND (reference sequence). Written as DNA, the CDR3 is TGTGCCAGTAGTCCGGGGCATGGCTACACCTTC. Encoded protein: CASSPGHGYTF.

V usage is TRBV27 and J usage is TRBJ2-3; perhaps TRBD2 as D (6 bases). With 3 bases removed from V and 4 bases from J, the gap between germline ends came to 11 bases. Germline loops: CDR1 MNHEY, CDR2 SMNVEV (reference sequence). The CDR3 extends over 14 amino acids. In DNA form, the CDR3 reads TGTGCCAGCAGTTTTACACCGGGGGCAGATACGCAGTATTTT. Translated: CASSFTPGADTQYF.

V is TRBV19 and J is TRBJ1-1; TRBD1 agrees at 11 bases. Germline CDR1 is LNHDA and CDR2 is SQIVND (reference sequence). The CDR3 spans 19 residues. Trimming took 3 bases from V and 5 from J; bases not matched to a gene: 17. The CDR3 spells CASSIPLRDRGGSGTEAFF. The CDR3 coding sequence is TGTGCCAGTAGTATCCCCCTACGGGACAGGGGGGGGTCGGGTACTGAAGCTTTCTTT. Supplemented by reference TRBV19 and TRBJ1-1, the full variable domain reads DGGITQSPKYLFRKEGQNVTLSCEQNLNHDAMYWYRQDPGQGLRLIYYSQIVNDFQKGDIAEGYSVSREKKESFPLTVTSAQKNPTAFYLCASSIPLRDRGGSGTEAFFGQGTRLTVV.

The chain joins TRBV5-6 to TRBJ2-1; 7 bases agree with TRBD1. The CDR3 loop spans 15 amino acids. Germline CDR1 is SGHDT and CDR2 is YYEEEE. J gave up 4 bases and V 2 bases, and 6 bases lay outside the gene matches. The CDR3 DNA follows: TGTGCCAGCAGCTTCCGGGACAGACCTTACAATGAGCAGTTCTTC. Its translation is CASSFRDRPYNEQFF. The entire variable domain, with the rest obtained from reference TRBV5-6 and TRBJ2-1, is as follows: DAGVTQSPTHLIKTRGQQVTLRCSPKSGHDTVSWYQQALGQGPQFIFQYYEEEERQRGNFPDRFSGHQFPNYSSELNVNALLLGDSALYLCASSFRDRPYNEQFFGPGTRLTVL.

The chain recombines TRBV4-1 with TRBJ1-2; D call uncertain. Germline V gene data show CDR1 as MGHRA and CDR2 as YSYEKL. The length of the CDR3 is 12 residues. Trimming shortened V by 0 bases and J by 4 bases, and 3 bases separated the two germline ends. Here the CDR3 DNA reads TGCGCCAGCAGCCAAGATACCTATGGCTACACCTTC. It yields the protein CASSQDTYGYTF.

The J gene is TRBJ2-2, the V gene TRBV27; D possibly corresponds to TRBD2 (5 bases). Germline CDR1 is MNHEY and CDR2 is SMNVEV (reference sequence). The V end lost 2 bases, the J end lost 1 base, and 8 bases lay between the germline ends. The length of the CDR3 is 15 residues. CDR3 region: CASSLTGKNTGELFF. The CDR3 DNA reads TGTGCCAGCAGTTTAACGGGGAAGAACACCGGGGAGCTGTTTTTT.

This chain connects TRBV11-3 to TRBJ1-1, with D maybe TRBD1 (5 bases). CDR1 is SGHNT and CDR2 is YENEEA in the germline V gene. The V end was cut by 3 bases, the J end by 7 bases, with 18 bases between. The CDR3 totals 15 residues. The CDR3 nucleotides read TGTGCCAGCAGCTTCAGAGGGGACGGTAATGGTGAAGCTTTCTTT. Translating it yields CASSFRGDGNGEAFF.

The chain carries TRBV7-2 and TRBJ1-2, with a possible D match to TRBD1 (5 bases). V was clipped by 1 base and J by 0 bases, with 9 bases between them. Germline CDR1 reads SGHTA; CDR2 reads FQGNSA. CDR3 length: 15 residues. Here the CDR3 reads CASSLVQGANYGYTF. The CDR3, as DNA: TGTGCCAGCAGCTTAGTCCAGGGAGCTAACTATGGCTACACCTTC. The full variable domain, rest sourced from reference TRBV7-2 and TRBJ1-2, is GAGVSQSPSNKVTEKGKDVELRCDPISGHTALYWYRQSLGQGLEFLIYFQGNSAPDKSGLPSDRFSAERTGGSVSTLTIQRTQQEDSAVYLCASSLVQGANYGYTFGSGTRLTVV.

The chain carries TRBV10-3 and TRBJ1-2; tentatively, D is TRBD1 (6 bases). This CDR3 is built from 14 residues. Germline V gives CDR1 ENHRY, CDR2 SYGVKD. Trimming took 4 bases from V and 6 from J, leaving 15 bases between them. The CDR3 nucleotides read TGTGCCATCAGTGGCGGAGGGGGGCCAAATGGCTACACCTTC. It translates to CAISGGGGPNGYTF.

This chain's CDR3 is CASGVVNRGYSNQPQHF. The CDR3 bases are TGTGCCAGTGGCGTGGTGAACAGGGGATATAGCAATCAGCCCCAGCATTTT. The chain couples TRBV19 to TRBJ1-5; 7 positions agree with TRBD1. This CDR3 has 17 amino acids. Germline-derived CDR1 and CDR2 are LNHDA and SQIVND (reference sequence). The junction had 13 bases not matched to a gene; V was cut back by 8 bases and J by 0 bases.

The chain uses TRBV9 and TRBJ2-5; TRBD1 matches at 10 bases. Per the germline V gene, CDR1 is SGDLS and CDR2 is YYNGEE. The V and J ends lost 3 bases and 5 bases, in that order; junction bases with no gene match: 7. The CDR3 covers 15 residues. The CDR3 coding sequence is TGTGCCAGCAGCGCGACCGGGACAGGGGTGGAGACCCAGTACTTC. Its protein product is CASSATGTGVETQYF.

The chain uses TRBV4-2 and TRBJ1-4; tentatively, D is TRBD1 (6 bases). V lost 1 base and J lost 0, with 9 bases in between. This CDR3 is 16 amino acids long. The germline V gene has CDR1 LGHNA and CDR2 YNFKEQ. The CDR3 protein is CASSQVQGPTNEKLFF. CDR3 DNA: TGTGCCAGCAGCCAAGTCCAGGGGCCAACTAATGAAAAACTGTTTTTT.

This chain links TRBV2 with TRBJ2-5, with D hard to call. This CDR3 is 12 amino acids long. Germline V lookup: CDR1 SNHLY, CDR2 FYNNEI. V was cut by 10 bases and J by 4 bases, with 13 bases left in between. Here the CDR3 reads CATQSPGETQYF. CDR3 nucleotide sequence: TGTGCCACCCAAAGCCCGGGAGAGACCCAGTACTTC.

This clone has a single count. The chain recombines TRBV29-1 with TRBJ2-4, with D possibly called TRBD1 or TRBD2 (5 bases each). V gave up 6 bases and J gave up 0 bases, with 18 bases separating them. The length of the CDR3 is 16 residues. Per germline, CDR1 SQVTM and CDR2 ANQGSEA. The CDR3 region has the DNA TGCAGCGTCGCCGGGACGGAAAAAGTAGCCAAAAACATTCAGTACTTC. This encodes CSVAGTEKVAKNIQYF.